This T cell receptor beta chain is drawn from a study of response to subunit inactivated influenza vaccine. On this clonotype itself: Its antigen remains unidentified.

Notes on the study in general: Few additional T cells are recruited per seasonal influenza vaccination, authors suggested.

TCRdb analysed the RT-PCR reads with MiXCR anew, one entry per CDR3 protein. The sample has 150,000 or so distinct CDR3 sequences; approximately 11% are singletons. The CDR3 extends over 15 amino acids. The V and J ends lost 5 bases and 3 bases, in that order; junction bases with no gene match: 5. Germline V gene data show CDR1 as SEHNR and CDR2 as FQNEAQ (reference sequence). This chain connects TRBV7-9 to TRBJ1-5; 9 positions agree with TRBD1. This sequence was found in a man between 50 and 69 years old who received an inactivated influenza vaccine. Source: CD8+ T cells sorted from PBMCs, taken around 25 months after vaccination. The CDR3 DNA reads as TGTGCCAGCAGCCAAACAGGGGGCACCAATCAGCCCCAGCATTTT. It encodes CASSQTGGTNQPQHF.